Here is one T cell receptor beta chain with its context. Its antigen is not identified. Those who donated, Caucasian adults without exception, all lived in Nashville, Tennessee. TCRdb's copy holds only in-frame clones and misses some; the assay was immunoSEQ multiplex PCR. The sample has around 1,100,000 clones, approximately 75% seen once. This entry belongs to a study of shared clonotypes between healthy human individuals. The study's findings and limits: Memory subsets had estimated richness that was generally smaller than that of naive subsets.

The V and J ends lost 2 bases and 5 bases, in that order; junction bases with no gene match: 5. CDR1 is MNHNS and CDR2 is SASEGT in the germline V gene. The CDR3 has 15 amino acids. This clonotype originated in a man between 18 and 29 years old in good health. Some clones in this sample may be carry-over from other donors' samples. Sequences were obtained from memory CD4+ T cells from PBMCs. Specified subset: CD45RA-negative fraction. This rearrangement joins TRBV6-1 to TRBJ2-5, with 10 nucleotides matching TRBD2. CDR3 DNA: TGTGCCAGCAGTGAACTAGCGGGAGCGGGGGAGACCCAGTACTTC. Translating it yields CASSELAGAGETQYF.